Below, 32 T cell receptor beta chains from the same sample are listed, as sequenced in a study of T cell responses to AZD1222 COVID-19 vaccine. The data were produced by immunoSEQ multiplex PCR, yet TCRdb's version contains in-frame clones alone and is incomplete. The sample consists of around 130,000 clones, approximately 85% of them appearing once. The sequencing used peripheral blood, collected on day 0 of AZD1222 vaccination. The receptors come from an adult in good health.

This chain connects TRBV27 to TRBJ1-4; D possibly corresponds to TRBD1 (5 bases). Deletions cut 6 bases from V and 5 bases from J, with 22 bases between. Germline lookup yields CDR1 MNHEY and CDR2 SMNVEV (reference sequence). The CDR3 runs 17 residues. CDR3 loop: CASSTGAGFAVNEKLFF. For the CDR3, the DNA is TGTGCCAGCAGCACTGGGGCAGGGTTTGCCGTAAATGAAAAACTGTTTTTT. Based on the CDR3 plus reference TRBV27 and TRBJ1-4, the full variable domain is EAQVTQNPRYLITVTGKKLTVTCSQNMNHEYMSWYRQDPGLGLRQIYYSMNVEVTDKGDVPEGYKVSRKEKRNFPLILESPSPNQTSLYFCASSTGAGFAVNEKLFFGSGTQLSVL.

This clone was observed once. A read error may produce the germline difference seen at one junction end. V is TRBV7-2 and J is TRBJ2-5, with 8 bases fitting TRBD2. The germline V gene has CDR1 SGHTA and CDR2 FQGNSA. The CDR3 is 16 amino acids. CDR3 DNA sequence: TGTGCCAGCAGCCCGGGAGGGACTTTTCGAAGAGAGGCCCAGTACTTC. Protein product: CASSPGGTFRREAQYF. The full variable domain, in which reference TRBV7-2 and TRBJ2-5 provide the parts outside the CDR3, is GAGVSQSPSNKVTEKGKDVELRCDPISGHTALYWYRQSLGQGLEFLIYFQGNSAPDKSGLPSDRFSAERTGGSVSTLTIQRTQQEDSAVYLCASSPGGTFRREAQYFGPGTRLLVL.

The chain couples TRBV19 to TRBJ1-5; TRBD1 matches 9 bases. Germline assignment: CDR1 LNHDA and CDR2 SQIVND (reference sequence). The CDR3 covers 17 residues. V was clipped by 4 bases and J by 6 bases; unmatched bases: 13. The CDR3 protein is CASSSPPGTGNSQPQHF. CDR3 sequence (DNA): TGTGCCAGTAGTAGCCCACCGGGGACAGGGAATAGTCAGCCCCAGCATTTT.

The CDR3 sequence is CASSARGEGMTNYGYTF. DNA for the CDR3: TGTGCCAGCAGTGCCCGGGGCGAGGGAATGACTAACTATGGCTACACCTTC. V gene TRBV3-1 (or the pseudogene TRBV3-2) combines with J gene TRBJ1-2, with a possible D match to TRBD1 (5 bases). The V gene's germline CDR1 is LGHDT and CDR2 YNNKEL (reference sequence). V lost 6 bases and J lost 0, with 20 bases in between. The CDR3 has 17 amino acids.

The chain employs TRBV6-5 and TRBJ1-5; perhaps TRBD1 as D (5 bases). Germline V CDR1 and CDR2: MNHEY, SVGAGI. The V and J ends lost 7 bases and 3 bases respectively, with 16 bases between them. The CDR3 is 15 amino acids. The DNA for the CDR3 is TGTGCCAGCACCCAGGGAAACATAGACAATCAGCCCCAGCATTTT. Its translation is CASTQGNIDNQPQHF.

CDR3 region: CASSTDWGANGYTF. CDR3 bases: TGTGCCAGCAGCACAGACTGGGGGGCGAATGGCTACACCTTC. This chain joins TRBV7-2 and TRBJ1-2, with D perhaps TRBD1 (6 bases). Germline V gene sequence: CDR1 SGHTA, CDR2 FQGNSA. CDR3 length equals 14 residues. Deletions cut 5 bases from V and 6 bases from J, with 16 bases between.

The chain carries TRBV14 and TRBJ2-7; D remains unclear. V was clipped by 1 base and J by 3 bases, with 4 bases between them. The CDR3 length is 12 residues. CDR1 and CDR2 (germline): SGHDN, FVKESK. The CDR3 DNA is TGTGCCAGCAGCCAAGTTAGCTACGAGCAGTACTTC. Its translation is CASSQVSYEQYF. Together with reference TRBV14 and TRBJ2-7, the CDR3 gives the full variable domain: EAGVTQFPSHSVIEKGQTVTLRCDPISGHDNLYWYRRVMGKEIKFLLHFVKESKQDESGMPNNRFLAERTGGTYSTLKVQPAELEDSGVYFCASSQVSYEQYFGPGTRLTVT.

The chain carries TRBV6-5 and TRBJ2-2; D assignment may be TRBD1 or TRBD2 (5 bases each). V was trimmed by 7 bases and J by 6 bases, leaving 6 bases between them. The germline V gene has CDR1 MNHEY and CDR2 SVGAGI. The CDR3 runs to 11 residues. CDR3 sequence reads: CASTGPGELFF. CDR3 coding DNA: TGTGCCAGCACGGGGCCCGGGGAGCTGTTTTTT.

With regard to this clone: Other DNA sequences from this sample encode an identical CDR3 as well. The gene calls are TRBV7-3 and TRBJ2-2; D might be TRBD2 (5 bases). The V end was cut by 7 bases, the J end by 4 bases, with 7 bases between. The CDR3 is 12 residues long. CDR1 is SGHTA and CDR2 is FQGTGA in the germline V gene. The CDR3 bases are TGTGCCAGCACCCGGGGCACCGGGGAGCTGTTTTTT. As protein: CASTRGTGELFF.

The chain joins TRBV7-2 to TRBJ1-1; D is undetermined. Germline V gene data show CDR1 as SGHTA and CDR2 as FQGNSA. This CDR3 has 13 amino acids. V lost 1 base and J lost 1, with 4 bases in between. Written as DNA, the CDR3 is TGTGCCAGCAGCTTAGGGAAGAACACTGAAGCTTTCTTT. Its protein is CASSLGKNTEAFF. The full variable domain, its missing parts supplied by reference TRBV7-2 and TRBJ1-1, is GAGVSQSPSNKVTEKGKDVELRCDPISGHTALYWYRQSLGQGLEFLIYFQGNSAPDKSGLPSDRFSAERTGGSVSTLTIQRTQQEDSAVYLCASSLGKNTEAFFGQGTRLTVV.

This chain uses TRBV6-5 with TRBJ1-4; no firm D call. Germline V gene lookup returns CDR1 MNHEY and CDR2 SVGAGI. With 7 bases removed from V and 7 bases from J, the gap between germline ends came to 10 bases. This CDR3 region has 12 residues. The CDR3 is CASTNTGEKLFF. The DNA of the CDR3 is TGTGCCAGCACCAACACGGGTGAAAAACTGTTTTTT.

The rearrangement joins TRBV6-1 to TRBJ1-2; tentative D call: TRBD1 (5 bases). This CDR3 spans 15 amino acids. V gave up 2 bases and J gave up 8 bases, with 18 bases separating them. The germline V gene has CDR1 MNHNS and CDR2 SASEGT. The CDR3 here is CASSESGHGTSGYTF. CDR3 nucleotide sequence: TGTGCCAGCAGTGAAAGTGGACACGGGACGTCGGGCTACACCTTC.

This chain connects TRBV5-1 to TRBJ2-3, with 8 bases fitting TRBD2. Germline CDR1 and CDR2: SGHRS and YFSETQ. The CDR3 is 15 residues long. Germline trimming cut 1 base from V and 1 base from J; bases unmatched to any gene: 2. CDR3 protein: CASSLRGGRTDTQYF. The CDR3 nucleotides read TGCGCCAGCAGCTTGCGGGGGGGCCGCACAGATACGCAGTATTTT. Full variable domain (remainder filled in from reference TRBV5-1 and TRBJ2-3): KAGVTQTPRYLIKTRGQQVTLSCSPISGHRSVSWYQQTPGQGLQFLFEYFSETQRNKGNFPGRFSGRQFSNSRSEMNVSTLELGDSALYLCASSLRGGRTDTQYFGPGTRLTVL.

In its sample, this clone was seen a few times. This rearrangement joins TRBV7-3 to TRBJ1-1, with D hard to call. The germline V and J ends were trimmed by 10 bases and 1 base, with 10 bases remaining between them. This CDR3 is 12 amino acids long. Germline CDR1 reads SGHTA; CDR2 reads FQGTGA. The CDR3 coding sequence is TGTGCCACTTCGCATGGGAACACTGAAGCTTTCTTT. This encodes CATSHGNTEAFF.

This chain connects TRBV11-2 to TRBJ2-7; weak D call: TRBD1 (6 bases). This CDR3 spans 14 amino acids. From germline, CDR1 is SGHAT and CDR2 FQNNGV. V was cut by 5 bases and J by 2 bases, with 13 bases left in between. CDR3 loop: CASSLRQDAYEQYF. CDR3 in DNA: TGTGCCAGCAGCCTCCGACAGGACGCCTACGAGCAGTACTTC.

J is TRBJ2-1 and V is TRBV9; 14 bases agree with TRBD2. The CDR3 consists of 20 residues. Germline V gives CDR1 SGDLS, CDR2 YYNGEE. V was pared by 3 bases and J by 3 bases, with 14 bases of the junction left unmatched. The DNA for the CDR3 is TGTGCCAGCAGCGGCCGACTAGCGGGAGGGGTTGGACTGGGCTACAATGAGCAGTTCTTC. Amino acid sequence: CASSGRLAGGVGLGYNEQFF.

The rearrangement joins TRBV7-9 to TRBJ1-6; D is ambiguous. CDR1 and CDR2 (germline): SEHNR, FQNEAQ (reference sequence). The V gene lost 5 bases and the J gene lost 6 bases, with 11 bases spanning the gap. The CDR3 extends over 14 amino acids. CDR3 residues: CASSPLRSNSPLHF. In DNA form, the CDR3 reads TGTGCCAGCAGCCCCTTAAGGAGTAATTCACCCCTCCACTTT.

Points on this clone: This same CDR3 is encoded by further DNA sequences in the sample. The rearrangement links TRBV6-1 to TRBJ1-2; possibly TRBD1 for D (5 bases). V was pared by 2 bases and J by 1 base, with 8 bases between. This CDR3 spans 14 amino acids. Germline assignment: CDR1 MNHNS and CDR2 SASEGT. The CDR3 loop reads CASSEYGGNYGYTF. CDR3 DNA: TGTGCCAGCAGTGAATACGGGGGTAACTATGGCTACACCTTC.

The chain combines TRBV7-8 with TRBJ1-2, with TRBD1 identical over 7 bases. The CDR3 consists of 16 residues. After removal of 7 bases from V and 3 bases from J, the junction contained 14 bases not matched to a gene. Germline V gene data show CDR1 as SGHVS and CDR2 as FQNEAQ. CDR3 in DNA: TGTGCCAGCAAGTCCTGGGCATCAGGGGGGGACTATGGCTACACCTTC. Translating gives CASKSWASGGDYGYTF.

This clone was counted only a few times. The chain links TRBV6-2 or TRBV6-3 to TRBJ1-5; D is unresolved. The CDR3 extends over 12 amino acids. V lost 3 bases to trimming and J lost 6 bases, with 6 bases between them. Germline V gene sequence: CDR1 MNHEY, CDR2 SVGEGT. In DNA form, the CDR3 reads TGTGCCAGCAGTTATAAGGGTCAGCCCCAGCATTTT. Protein sequence: CASSYKGQPQHF.

The V and J genes are TRBV18 and TRBJ2-7; 9 bases fit TRBD1. Germline CDR1 KGHSH, CDR2 LQKENI. This CDR3 is built from 14 residues. Trimming took 3 bases from V and 6 from J; bases not matched to a gene: 6. The CDR3 sequence: CASSPGQGRVEQYF. For the CDR3, the DNA is TGTGCCAGCTCACCGGGACAGGGAAGGGTCGAGCAGTACTTC.

This chain connects TRBV19 to TRBJ1-1, with a weak D call TRBD1 (5 bases). The CDR3 runs 12 residues. CDR1 and CDR2 (germline): LNHDA, SQIVND (reference sequence). Deletions cut 8 bases from V and 5 bases from J, with 12 bases between. CDR3: CASSDRGTEAFF. In DNA, the CDR3 is TGTGCCAGTTCCGACAGAGGGACTGAAGCTTTCTTT.

This clone was detected only once. This chain joins TRBV12-5 and TRBJ1-5; D is possibly TRBD1 (6 bases). Trimming pared 5 bases from V and 4 bases from J, leaving 12 bases between. The CDR3 has 14 residues. Germline V gives CDR1 LGHNT, CDR2 FRNRAP. Here the CDR3 reads CASGLGQPNQPQHF. DNA of the CDR3: TGTGCTAGTGGTCTCGGACAGCCTAATCAGCCCCAGCATTTT.

The V call is TRBV7-3, the J call TRBJ2-5; unclear D gene. V gave up 2 bases and J gave up 6 bases, with 10 bases separating them. This CDR3 has 13 amino acids. Germline V gene data show CDR1 as SGHTA and CDR2 as FQGTGA. The CDR3 coding sequence is TGTGCCAGCAGCTTAGAGTACGGGCAGACCCAGTACTTC. Translation: CASSLEYGQTQYF. The variable domain in full, with the rest retrieved from reference TRBV7-3 and TRBJ2-5, is GAGVSQTPSNKVTEKGKYVELRCDPISGHTALYWYRQSLGQGPEFLIYFQGTGAADDSGLPNDRFFAVRPEGSVSTLKIQRTERGDSAVYLCASSLEYGQTQYFGPGTRLLVL.

V and J are TRBV15 and TRBJ1-1, with D uncertain. The CDR3 consists of 13 residues. Between the trimmed V and J ends, which lost 5 bases and 1 base, there was a span of 8 bases. Germline loops: CDR1 LNHNV, CDR2 YYDKDF (reference sequence). The chain's CDR3 is CATSVQPNTEAFF. The CDR3 DNA follows: TGTGCCACCAGCGTCCAGCCGAACACTGAAGCTTTCTTT.

The chain combines TRBV1 with TRBJ2-1; the table calls TRBD1, which could not be checked here. TRBV1 is a pseudogene locus. The CDR3 is made up of 16 amino acids. CDR3 loop: CTSSQGTGHPYNEQFF. CDR3 sequence (DNA): TGCACCAGCAGCCAAGGGACGGGACACCCCTACAATGAGCAGTTCTTC.

The chain is built from TRBV19 and TRBJ1-2; TRBD1 matches at 9 bases. The CDR3 spans 15 residues. Looked up from germline, CDR1 is LNHDA and CDR2 is SQIVND (reference sequence). Trimming cost V 8 bases and J 7 bases; bases outside gene matches: 14. CDR3 nucleotides: TGTGCCAGTCTTAACCCGGGACAGGGATTAATTGGCTACACCTTC. Residues: CASLNPGQGLIGYTF.

V is TRBV5-1 and J is TRBJ1-2; 8 nucleotides match TRBD1. Germline V gives CDR1 SGHRS, CDR2 YFSETQ. The CDR3 runs to 15 residues. The V segment lost 4 bases and the J segment 3 bases; nucleotides outside the gene matches: 8. CDR3 sequence reads: CASSPRTGRDYGYTF. CDR3 nucleotides: TGCGCCAGCAGCCCGCGGACAGGGAGGGACTATGGCTACACCTTC.

The chain links TRBV7-3 to TRBJ1-1; D might be TRBD1 (5 bases). This CDR3 region has 13 residues. V shed 7 bases and J shed 7 bases, with 16 bases lying between them. Germline CDR1 reads SGHTA; CDR2 reads FQGTGA. CDR3 in DNA: TGTGCCAGCACCGACAGTCGGCAGGGTGAAGCTTTCTTT. It specifies CASTDSRQGEAFF.

The rearrangement uses TRBV5-1 and TRBJ2-3, with D perhaps TRBD2 (5 bases). V lost 4 bases to trimming and J lost 5 bases, with 5 bases between them. This CDR3 comprises 11 residues. CDR1 and CDR2 (germline): SGHRS, YFSETQ. DNA of the CDR3: TGCGCCAGCAGCACTAGAGATACGCAGTATTTT. Amino acids: CASSTRDTQYF.

This chain connects TRBV16 to TRBJ1-4; a possible D gene is TRBD1 (6 bases). The CDR3 totals 17 residues. Trimming left V 6 bases short and J 5 bases short, with 22 bases between. Germline V gene data show CDR1 as KGHSY and CDR2 as FQNENV. In DNA form, the CDR3 reads TGTGCCAGCAGTCTAACAGGGCAGGGAAGATTGAATGAAAAACTGTTTTTT. Residues: CASSLTGQGRLNEKLFF.

This clone has only one observation. V is TRBV6-1 and J is TRBJ1-1, with D possibly TRBD1 on 6 matching bases. Germline V gene sequence: CDR1 MNHNS, CDR2 SASEGT. V gave up 2 bases and J gave up 3 bases, with 10 bases separating them. The CDR3 consists of 14 residues. The chain's CDR3 is CASSELGGHTEAFF. The CDR3 DNA follows: TGTGCCAGCAGTGAATTAGGGGGTCACACTGAAGCTTTCTTT.